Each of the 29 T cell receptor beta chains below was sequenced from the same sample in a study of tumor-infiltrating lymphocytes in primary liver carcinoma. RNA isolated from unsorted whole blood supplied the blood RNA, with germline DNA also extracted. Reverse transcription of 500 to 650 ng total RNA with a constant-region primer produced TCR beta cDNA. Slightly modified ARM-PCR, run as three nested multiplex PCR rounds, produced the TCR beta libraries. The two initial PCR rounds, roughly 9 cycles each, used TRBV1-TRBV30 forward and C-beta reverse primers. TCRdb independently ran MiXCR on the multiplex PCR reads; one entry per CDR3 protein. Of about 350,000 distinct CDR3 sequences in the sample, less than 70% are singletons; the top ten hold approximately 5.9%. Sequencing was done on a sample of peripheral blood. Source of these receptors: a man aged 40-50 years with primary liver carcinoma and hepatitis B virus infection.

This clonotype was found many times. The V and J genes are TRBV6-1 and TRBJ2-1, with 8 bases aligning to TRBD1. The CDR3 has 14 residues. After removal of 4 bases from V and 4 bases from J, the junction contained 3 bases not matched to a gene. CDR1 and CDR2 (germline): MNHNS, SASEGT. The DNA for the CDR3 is TGTGCCAGCAGTGCCGGGACAGGTTACAATGAGCAGTTCTTC. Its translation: CASSAGTGYNEQFF.

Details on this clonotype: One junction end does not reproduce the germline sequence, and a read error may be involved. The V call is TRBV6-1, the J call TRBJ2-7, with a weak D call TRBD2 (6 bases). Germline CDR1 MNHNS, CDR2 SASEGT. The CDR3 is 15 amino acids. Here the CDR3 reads CANSGAGWSSYEQYF. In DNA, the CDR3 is TGTGCCAACAGTGGAGCGGGTTGGAGCTCCTACGAGCAGTACTTC.

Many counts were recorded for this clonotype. The CDR3 nucleotides are TGTGCCAGCAGCTTGGCGGGAGGCTATTCACCCCTCCACTTT. This translates into CASSLAGGYSPLHF. This chain links TRBV5-4 with TRBJ1-6; D is ambiguous. V gave up 0 bases and J gave up 8 bases, with 9 bases separating them. Germline values: CDR1 SGHNT, CDR2 YYREEE (reference sequence). The CDR3 is 14 residues long.

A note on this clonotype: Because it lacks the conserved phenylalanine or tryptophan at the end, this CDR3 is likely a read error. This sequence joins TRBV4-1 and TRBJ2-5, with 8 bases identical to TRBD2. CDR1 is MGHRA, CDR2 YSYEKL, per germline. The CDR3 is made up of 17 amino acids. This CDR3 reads CASSQAPPTGGLETQYL. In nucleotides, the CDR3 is TGTGCCAGCAGCCAAGCCCCACCCACGGGAGGGTTGGAGACCCAGTACCTC.

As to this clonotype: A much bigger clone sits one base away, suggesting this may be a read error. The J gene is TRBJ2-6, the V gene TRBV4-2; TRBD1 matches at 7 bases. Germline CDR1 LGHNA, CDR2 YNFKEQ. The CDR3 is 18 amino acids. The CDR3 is CANSQQGQLSSGANVLTF. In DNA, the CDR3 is TGTGCCAACAGCCAACAGGGACAGTTATCTTCTGGGGCCAACGTCCTGACTTTC.

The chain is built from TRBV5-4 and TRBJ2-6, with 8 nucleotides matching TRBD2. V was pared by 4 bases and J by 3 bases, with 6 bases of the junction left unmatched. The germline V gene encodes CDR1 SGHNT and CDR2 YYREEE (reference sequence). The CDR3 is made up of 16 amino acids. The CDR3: CASSTKREYGANVLTF. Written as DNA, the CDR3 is TGTGCCAGCAGCACTAAGCGGGAGTATGGGGCCAACGTCCTGACTTTC. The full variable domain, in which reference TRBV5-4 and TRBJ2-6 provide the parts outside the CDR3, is ETGVTQSPTHLIKTRGQQVTLRCSSQSGHNTVSWYQQALGQGPQFIFQYYREEENGRGNFPPRFSGLQFPNYSSELNVNALELDDSALYLCASSTKREYGANVLTFGAGSRLTVL.

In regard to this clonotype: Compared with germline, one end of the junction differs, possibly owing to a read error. The DNA for the CDR3 is TGTGGCAGCAGCTTATACCGCTCCGCGGGAGGGTCCTACAATGAGCAGTTCTTC. As protein: CGSSLYRSAGGSYNEQFF. The chain couples TRBV11-1 to TRBJ2-1, with 9 bases identical to TRBD2. CDR1 SGHAT and CDR2 FQDESV come from the germline V gene (reference sequence). This CDR3 contains 18 residues.

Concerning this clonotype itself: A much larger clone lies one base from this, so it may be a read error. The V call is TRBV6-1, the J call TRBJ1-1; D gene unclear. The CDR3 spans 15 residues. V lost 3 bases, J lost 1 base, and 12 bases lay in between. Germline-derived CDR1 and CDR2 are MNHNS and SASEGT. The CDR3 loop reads CASSDPSKGNTEAFF. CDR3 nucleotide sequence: TGTGCCAGCAGTGACCCAAGTAAGGGGAACACTGAAGCTTTCTTT.

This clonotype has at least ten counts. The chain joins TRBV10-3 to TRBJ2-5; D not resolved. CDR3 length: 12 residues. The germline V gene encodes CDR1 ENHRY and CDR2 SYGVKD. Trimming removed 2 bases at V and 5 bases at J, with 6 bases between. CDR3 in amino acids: CAISEVGETQYF. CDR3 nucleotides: TGTGCCATCAGTGAGGTGGGGGAGACCCAGTACTTC.

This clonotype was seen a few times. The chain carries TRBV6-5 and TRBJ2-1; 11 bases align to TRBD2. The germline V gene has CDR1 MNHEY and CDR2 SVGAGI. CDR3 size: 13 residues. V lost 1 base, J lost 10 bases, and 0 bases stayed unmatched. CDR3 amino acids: CASSYWTSGEQFF. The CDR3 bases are TGTGCCAGCAGTTACTGGACTAGCGGGGAGCAGTTCTTC.

This CDR3 reads CASSTMGQNNGHFF. For the CDR3, the DNA is TGTGCCAGCAGTACTATGGGACAAAACAATGGGCACTTCTTC. The chain has TRBV11-2 and TRBJ2-1; TRBD1 might be the D (6 bases). The V and J ends lost 6 bases and 16 bases respectively, with 25 bases between them. The CDR3 loop spans 14 amino acids. Germline values: CDR1 SGHAT, CDR2 FQNNGV.

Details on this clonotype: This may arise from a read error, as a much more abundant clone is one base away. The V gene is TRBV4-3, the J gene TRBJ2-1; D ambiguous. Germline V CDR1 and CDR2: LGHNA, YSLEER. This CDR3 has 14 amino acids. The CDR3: CARSPNFYPNEQFF. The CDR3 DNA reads TGCGCCAGAAGCCCCAACTTCTACCCCAATGAGCAGTTCTTC.

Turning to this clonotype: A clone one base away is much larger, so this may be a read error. The CDR3 DNA follows: TGTGCCAGCAGCTTAGTGGGAGGATGGGAGCAGTTCTTC. It translates to CASSLVGGWEQFF. V and J are TRBV5-4 and TRBJ2-1; D is possibly TRBD2 (6 bases). Trimming stripped 2 bases from V and 10 bases from J, with 13 bases between. CDR3 length: 13 residues. Looked up from germline, CDR1 is SGHNT and CDR2 is YYREEE (reference sequence).

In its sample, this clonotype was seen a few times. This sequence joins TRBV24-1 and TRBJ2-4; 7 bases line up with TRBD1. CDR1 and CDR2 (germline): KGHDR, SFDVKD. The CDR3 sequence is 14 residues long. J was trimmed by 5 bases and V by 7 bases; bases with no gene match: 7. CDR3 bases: TGTGCCACCAGCGAGGGGGCTGTAGAAAACATTCAGTACTTC. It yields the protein CATSEGAVENIQYF.

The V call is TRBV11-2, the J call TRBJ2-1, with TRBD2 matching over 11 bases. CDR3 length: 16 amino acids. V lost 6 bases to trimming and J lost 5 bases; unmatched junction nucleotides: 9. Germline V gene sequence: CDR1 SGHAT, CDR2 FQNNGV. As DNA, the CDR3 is TGTGCCAGCAGTTATCGGACTAGCGGGTGGGACAATGAGCAGTTCTTC. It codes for CASSYRTSGWDNEQFF.

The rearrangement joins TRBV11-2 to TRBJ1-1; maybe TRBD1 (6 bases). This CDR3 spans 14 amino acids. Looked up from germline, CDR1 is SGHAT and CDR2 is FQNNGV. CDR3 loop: CTGARGNSNTEAFF. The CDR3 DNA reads TGTACCGGTGCGAGGGGGAACAGTAACACTGAAGCTTTCTTT.

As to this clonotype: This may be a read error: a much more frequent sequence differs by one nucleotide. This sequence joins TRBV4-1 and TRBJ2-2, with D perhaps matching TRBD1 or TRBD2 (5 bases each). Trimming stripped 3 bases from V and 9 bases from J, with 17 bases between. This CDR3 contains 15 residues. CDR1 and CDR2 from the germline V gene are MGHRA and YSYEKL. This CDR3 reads CASSQRGSNPRELFF. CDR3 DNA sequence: TGCGCCAGCAGCCAGAGGGGTAGTAACCCCCGGGAGCTGTTTTTT.

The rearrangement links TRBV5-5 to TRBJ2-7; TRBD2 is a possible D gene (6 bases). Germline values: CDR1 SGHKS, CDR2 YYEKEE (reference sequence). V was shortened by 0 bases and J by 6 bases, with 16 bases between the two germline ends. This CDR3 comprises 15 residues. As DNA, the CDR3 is TGTGCCAGCAGCTTGGAATTAGGAGGGCTCGGCGAGCAGTACTTC. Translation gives CASSLELGGLGEQYF.

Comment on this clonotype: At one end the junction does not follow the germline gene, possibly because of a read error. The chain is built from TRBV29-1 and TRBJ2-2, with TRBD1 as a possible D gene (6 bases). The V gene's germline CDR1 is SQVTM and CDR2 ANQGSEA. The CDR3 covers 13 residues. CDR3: CSVSQGWDGELVF. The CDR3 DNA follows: TGCAGCGTTAGTCAGGGGTGGGACGGGGAGCTGGTTTTT.

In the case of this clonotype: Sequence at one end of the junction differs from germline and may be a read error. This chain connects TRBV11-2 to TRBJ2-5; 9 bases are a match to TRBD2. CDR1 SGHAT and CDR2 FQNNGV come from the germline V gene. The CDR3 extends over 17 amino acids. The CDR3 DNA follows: TGTGGCAGCAGCGGAAGTCGCGGCGGGAGGGCCGGGGAGACCCAGAACTTC. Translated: CGSSGSRGGRAGETQNF.

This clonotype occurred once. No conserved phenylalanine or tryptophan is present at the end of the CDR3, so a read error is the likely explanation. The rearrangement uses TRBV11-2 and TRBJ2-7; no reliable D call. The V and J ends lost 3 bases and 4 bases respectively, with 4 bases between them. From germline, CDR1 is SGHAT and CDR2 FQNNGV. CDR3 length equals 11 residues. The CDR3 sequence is CASSLMYEQYY. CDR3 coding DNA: TGTGCCAGCAGCTTGATGTACGAGCAGTACTAC.

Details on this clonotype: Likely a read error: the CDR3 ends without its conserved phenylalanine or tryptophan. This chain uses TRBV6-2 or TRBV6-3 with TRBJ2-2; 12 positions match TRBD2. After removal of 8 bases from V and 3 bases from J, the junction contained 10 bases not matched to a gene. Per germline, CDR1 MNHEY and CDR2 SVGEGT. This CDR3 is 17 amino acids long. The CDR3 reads CASGSSSGRADTGELFL. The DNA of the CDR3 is TGTGCCAGCGGATCCTCTAGCGGGAGGGCCGACACCGGGGAGCTGTTTTTA.

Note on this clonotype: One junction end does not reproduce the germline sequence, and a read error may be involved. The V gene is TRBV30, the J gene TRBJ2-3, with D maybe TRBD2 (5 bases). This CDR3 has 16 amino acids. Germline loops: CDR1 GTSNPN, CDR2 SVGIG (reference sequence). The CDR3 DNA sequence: TGTGCCCGGAGTTTACTCTTTGGAGGAAGCACAGATACGCAGTATTTT. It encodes CARSLLFGGSTDTQYF.

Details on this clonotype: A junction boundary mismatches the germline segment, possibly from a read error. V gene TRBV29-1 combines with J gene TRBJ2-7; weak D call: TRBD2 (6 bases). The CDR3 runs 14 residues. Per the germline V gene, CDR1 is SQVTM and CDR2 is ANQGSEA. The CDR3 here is CSVYFGTVPYEKYF. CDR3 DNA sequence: TGCAGCGTCTACTTCGGGACTGTCCCCTACGAGAAGTACTTC.

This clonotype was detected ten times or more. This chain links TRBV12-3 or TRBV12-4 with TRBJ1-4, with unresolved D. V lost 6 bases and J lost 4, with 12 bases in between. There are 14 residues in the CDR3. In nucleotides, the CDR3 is TGTGCCAGCAGCCCAGGACTAAATAATGAAAAACTGTTTTTT. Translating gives CASSPGLNNEKLFF.

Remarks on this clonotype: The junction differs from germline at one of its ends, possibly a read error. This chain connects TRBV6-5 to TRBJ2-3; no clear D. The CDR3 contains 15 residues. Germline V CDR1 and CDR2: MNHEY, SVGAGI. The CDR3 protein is CTSSYERGRTDTQYF. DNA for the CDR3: TGTACCAGCAGTTACGAGCGTGGACGCACAGATACGCAGTATTTT.

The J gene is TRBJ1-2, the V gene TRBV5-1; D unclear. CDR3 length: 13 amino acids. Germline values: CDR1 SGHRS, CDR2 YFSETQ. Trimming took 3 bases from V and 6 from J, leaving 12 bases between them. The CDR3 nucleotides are TGCGCCAGCAGCTCGGAAGGCAGAGATGGCTACACCTTC. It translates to CASSSEGRDGYTF.

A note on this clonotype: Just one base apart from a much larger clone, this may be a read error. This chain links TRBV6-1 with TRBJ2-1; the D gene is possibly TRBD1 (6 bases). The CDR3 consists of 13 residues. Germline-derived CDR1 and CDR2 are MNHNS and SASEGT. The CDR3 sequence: CVSTGHNYNEQFF. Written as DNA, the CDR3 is TGTGTCAGCACGGGACATAACTACAATGAGCAGTTCTTC.

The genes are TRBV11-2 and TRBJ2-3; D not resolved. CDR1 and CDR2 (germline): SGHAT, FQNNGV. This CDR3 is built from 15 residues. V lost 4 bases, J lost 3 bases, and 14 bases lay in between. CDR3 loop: CASSSGASGTDTQYF. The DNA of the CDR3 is TGTGCCAGCAGCTCGGGCGCGAGTGGGACAGATACGCAGTATTTT.